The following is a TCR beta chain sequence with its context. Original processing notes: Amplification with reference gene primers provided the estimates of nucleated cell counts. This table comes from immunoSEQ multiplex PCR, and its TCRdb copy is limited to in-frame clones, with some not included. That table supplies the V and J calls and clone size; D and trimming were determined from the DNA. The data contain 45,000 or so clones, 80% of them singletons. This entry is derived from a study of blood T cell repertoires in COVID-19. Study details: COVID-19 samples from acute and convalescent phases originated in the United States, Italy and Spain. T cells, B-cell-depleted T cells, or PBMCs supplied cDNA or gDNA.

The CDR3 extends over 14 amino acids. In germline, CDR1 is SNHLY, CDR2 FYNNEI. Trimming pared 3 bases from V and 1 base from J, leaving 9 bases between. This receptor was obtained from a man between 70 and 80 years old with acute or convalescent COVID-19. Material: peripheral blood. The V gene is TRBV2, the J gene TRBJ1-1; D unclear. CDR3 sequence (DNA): TGTGCCAGCAGTGACCTGGGGAGGAACACTGAAGCTTTCTTT. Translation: CASSDLGRNTEAFF.